Listed here are 28 T cell receptor beta chains from one sample, sequenced in a study of cytomegalovirus exposure and HLA in healthy donors (dated by TCRdb to 2017 to 2019). Library construction relied on the immunoSEQ multiplex PCR assay. A mixture of 60 forward primers for TCR Vbeta segments and 13 reverse primers for TCR Jbeta segments was used in the multiplex PCR. TCRdb carries this immuneACCESS record with in-frame sequences only. Its versions omit some clonotypes, under half of them owing to an unresolved V gene in the studies checked, with the rest unexplained. For this sample the table gives 120,000 or so clones, of which more than 65% were detected only once. The leading ten clones occupy roughly 3.7% of the sample. Sequencing was done on a sample of PBMCs. The receptors were sampled from a human donor in good health.

The chain links TRBV4-2 to TRBJ2-3; D is unclear. The V end was cut by 0 bases, the J end by 2 bases, with 18 bases between. Germline assignment: CDR1 LGHNA and CDR2 YNFKEQ. This CDR3 has 18 amino acids. CDR3 amino acids: CASSQDRSSRTYTDTQYF. In nucleotides, the CDR3 is TGTGCCAGCAGCCAAGATCGGAGCTCCCGCACATACACAGATACGCAGTATTTT.

The chain recombines TRBV6-5 with TRBJ2-3; D possibly corresponds to TRBD2 (7 bases). The V gene's germline CDR1 is MNHEY and CDR2 SVGAGI. The CDR3 spans 13 residues. Trimming pared 10 bases from V and 4 bases from J, leaving 15 bases between. The CDR3: CATRVRGPDTQYF. CDR3 nucleotides: TGTGCCACCAGGGTGCGGGGGCCAGATACGCAGTATTTT.

This sequence joins TRBV28 and TRBJ1-4, with TRBD1 matching over 10 bases. CDR1 is MDHEN, CDR2 SYDVKM, per germline. The CDR3 has 15 amino acids. V was clipped by 4 bases and J by 6 bases; unmatched bases: 5. Here the CDR3 DNA reads TGTGCCAGCAGTTCCCCCGGGACAGGGGATGAAAAACTGTTTTTT. It encodes CASSSPGTGDEKLFF.

V gene TRBV2 combines with J gene TRBJ2-1, with TRBD1 matching over 9 bases. Trimming took 8 bases from V and 4 from J; bases not matched to a gene: 3. This CDR3 is built from 13 residues. CDR1 and CDR2 (germline): SNHLY, FYNNEI. CDR3 amino acids: CASRDRAYNEQFF. In DNA form, the CDR3 reads TGTGCCAGCCGGGACAGGGCTTACAATGAGCAGTTCTTC.

The chain combines TRBV4-2 with TRBJ2-1, with TRBD2 matching 7 bases. The V gene end was trimmed by 0 bases and the J gene end by 3 bases; junction bases not matched to a gene: 5. The CDR3 has 16 residues. The germline V gene encodes CDR1 LGHNA and CDR2 YNFKEQ. CDR3: CASSQEGAGNYNEQFF. The CDR3 DNA follows: TGTGCCAGCAGCCAAGAGGGAGCGGGAAACTACAATGAGCAGTTCTTC.

This clone was detected once. The rearrangement joins TRBV6-6 to TRBJ1-2; D is possibly TRBD1 (6 bases). With 4 bases removed from V and 6 bases from J, the gap between germline ends came to 18 bases. CDR1 is MNHNY, CDR2 SVGAGI, per germline (reference sequence). There are 15 residues in the CDR3. CDR3 sequence reads: CASSSTGSREDGYTF. Here the CDR3 DNA reads TGTGCCAGCAGTTCTACAGGGTCCCGAGAGGATGGCTACACCTTC.

The V gene is TRBV6-5, the J gene TRBJ2-7; 7 bases are a match to TRBD2. This CDR3 is built from 15 residues. Germline CDR1 MNHEY, CDR2 SVGAGI. The ends lost 8 bases at V and 0 bases at J; junction bases unmatched: 10. The CDR3 DNA sequence: TGTGCCAGCCGGACCTTAGCGGGCCGCTCCTACGAGCAGTACTTC. Translation gives CASRTLAGRSYEQYF.

The chain couples TRBV5-1 to TRBJ1-1, with D possibly matching TRBD1 (6 bases). Trimming took 2 bases from V and 1 from J, leaving 15 bases between them. Per the germline V gene, CDR1 is SGHRS and CDR2 is YFSETQ. This CDR3 comprises 16 residues. The CDR3 nucleotides read TGCGCCAGCAGCTTACAAATGGGGGCAGGGAACACTGAAGCTTTCTTT. Protein product: CASSLQMGAGNTEAFF.

CDR3 DNA sequence: TGTGCCAGCAGTTTACAGGGGGCGGGTGAAAAACTGTTTTTT. Its translation: CASSLQGAGEKLFF. The chain uses TRBV27 and TRBJ1-4; 8 positions match TRBD1. V was clipped by 2 bases and J by 7 bases; unmatched bases: 3. The length of the CDR3 is 14 residues. Per germline, CDR1 MNHEY and CDR2 SMNVEV (reference sequence).

This sequence joins TRBV6-1 and TRBJ2-7; 12 bases are shared with TRBD2. Germline-derived CDR1 and CDR2 are MNHNS and SASEGT. V shed 2 bases and J 4 bases; nucleotides not matched to a gene: 6. The CDR3 is 16 residues long. The CDR3 protein is CASSEPGLAGLYEQYF. In DNA form, the CDR3 reads TGTGCCAGCAGTGAACCCGGACTAGCGGGGTTATACGAGCAGTACTTC.

The chain is built from TRBV7-8 and TRBJ2-5; 7 positions agree with TRBD2. Trimming removed 5 bases from V and 5 bases from J; junction bases left unmatched: 8. Germline CDR1 and CDR2: SGHVS and FQNEAQ. The CDR3 covers 14 residues. The CDR3 loop is CASSEGLLMETQYF. CDR3 bases: TGTGCCAGCAGCGAGGGACTATTGATGGAGACCCAGTACTTC.

The chain carries TRBV6-6 and TRBJ1-2; perhaps TRBD1 as D (6 bases). Germline values: CDR1 MNHNY, CDR2 SVGAGI (reference sequence). Deletions cut 7 bases from V and 2 bases from J, with 20 bases between. The CDR3 loop spans 16 amino acids. The CDR3 region has the DNA TGTGCCAGCATGGGGGGCGGGGGGACAAGGAACTATGGCTACACCTTC. Translated: CASMGGGGTRNYGYTF.

CDR3 nucleotide sequence: TGTGCCAGCAGCGTAGGAGTCCGTGCTGGCTACACCTTC. Amino acid sequence: CASSVGVRAGYTF. The chain joins TRBV9 to TRBJ1-2; D uncertain. Looked up from germline, CDR1 is SGDLS and CDR2 is YYNGEE. This CDR3 has 13 amino acids. With 0 bases removed from V and 7 bases from J, the gap between germline ends came to 10 bases.

V and J are TRBV25-1 and TRBJ1-2; 7 positions agree with TRBD1. Trimming at V came to 6 bases and at J to 5 bases, leaving 6 bases not matched to a gene. The germline gives CDR1 MGHDK, CDR2 SYGVNS. The CDR3 contains 13 residues. This CDR3 reads CASRKTGTYGYTF. CDR3 in DNA: TGTGCCAGCAGAAAGACAGGGACATATGGCTACACCTTC.

The chain employs TRBV7-9 and TRBJ2-1, with 8 bases matching TRBD2. This CDR3 region has 12 residues. V lost 8 bases to trimming and J lost 9 bases; unmatched junction nucleotides: 6. Germline-derived CDR1 and CDR2 are SEHNR and FQNEAQ (reference sequence). CDR3 protein: CASAGLAVEQFF. The CDR3 DNA sequence: TGTGCCAGCGCTGGACTAGCAGTTGAGCAGTTCTTC.

CDR3 region: CASSLVYGEKLFF. The CDR3 bases are TGTGCCAGCAGCTTAGTTTACGGTGAAAAACTGTTTTTT. The rearrangement joins TRBV13 to TRBJ1-4; D unresolved. The length of the CDR3 is 13 residues. V lost 1 base and J 7 bases, leaving 7 bases between the germline ends. The V gene's germline CDR1 is PRHDT and CDR2 FYEKMQ (reference sequence).

V gene TRBV11-1 combines with J gene TRBJ2-3, with 13 positions matching TRBD2. This CDR3 has 16 residues. From germline, CDR1 is SGHAT and CDR2 FQDESV (reference sequence). Germline trimming cut 1 base from V and 3 bases from J; bases unmatched to any gene: 1. This CDR3 is CASSLETSGRTDTQYF. CDR3 sequence (DNA): TGTGCCAGCAGCTTAGAGACTAGCGGGAGGACAGATACGCAGTATTTT.

The chain couples TRBV11-2 to TRBJ2-1, with TRBD2 matching over 10 bases. Germline CDR1 SGHAT, CDR2 FQNNGV. The CDR3 is 12 amino acids. V dropped 3 bases and J dropped 16; count of bases not matched to a gene: 6. CDR3 loop: CASSLASGSPFF. The CDR3 DNA reads as TGTGCCAGCAGCTTGGCTAGCGGGAGCCCTTTCTTC. Supplemented by reference TRBV11-2 and TRBJ2-1, the full variable domain reads EAGVAQSPRYKIIEKRQSVAFWCNPISGHATLYWYQQILGQGPKLLIQFQNNGVVDDSQLPKDRFSAERLKGVDSTLKIQPAKLEDSAVYLCASSLASGSPFFGPGTRLTVL.

V and J are TRBV28 and TRBJ2-5, with 8 positions matching TRBD1. CDR3 size: 17 residues. Trimming at V came to 3 bases and at J to 3 bases, leaving 12 bases not matched to a gene. Germline V gene lookup returns CDR1 MDHEN and CDR2 SYDVKM. CDR3 nucleotide sequence: TGTGCCAGCAGTTTCCATCCGGGACAGGCAATCGAAGAGACCCAGTACTTC. Translation: CASSFHPGQAIEETQYF.

The rearrangement links TRBV4-1 to TRBJ1-1; D unclear. V lost 1 base to trimming and J lost 5 bases, with 11 bases between them. This CDR3 has 14 residues. CDR1 and CDR2 (germline): MGHRA, YSYEKL. Written as DNA, the CDR3 is TGCGCCAGCAGCCAAGTTCTGGGAGGGACTGAAGCTTTCTTT. Protein sequence: CASSQVLGGTEAFF.

This clone was observed a few times. The chain uses TRBV27 and TRBJ1-2; tentatively, D is TRBD1 (5 bases). V gave up 7 bases and J gave up 3 bases, with 9 bases separating them. This CDR3 spans 12 amino acids. Germline CDR1 is MNHEY and CDR2 is SMNVEV (reference sequence). CDR3 sequence: CASTDRYYGYTF. Written as DNA, the CDR3 is TGTGCCAGCACCGACAGATACTATGGCTACACCTTC.

This chain connects TRBV27 to TRBJ2-1, with D perhaps TRBD1 (5 bases). V lost 2 bases and J 4 bases, leaving 15 bases between the germline ends. The CDR3 covers 16 residues. Germline values: CDR1 MNHEY, CDR2 SMNVEV (reference sequence). CDR3 sequence reads: CASSLMSQGWYNEQFF. Written as DNA, the CDR3 is TGTGCCAGCAGTTTAATGTCGCAGGGTTGGTACAATGAGCAGTTCTTC.

CDR3 nucleotides: TGTGCCAGTAGTATACAAGCGGGAGCTTCTTCCTACGAGCAGTACTTC. Translation: CASSIQAGASSYEQYF. The rearrangement uses TRBV19 and TRBJ2-7, with 8 bases identical to TRBD2. CDR1 and CDR2 (germline): LNHDA, SQIVND (reference sequence). This CDR3 has 16 residues. V was clipped by 2 bases and J by 1 base; unmatched bases: 7.

The chain carries TRBV10-3 and TRBJ2-5; tentative D call: TRBD1 (5 bases). The end of the DNA fits TRBJ2-7 better, so the J call may be wrong. This CDR3 is built from 16 residues. Per germline, CDR1 ENHRY and CDR2 SYGVKD. The CDR3 coding sequence is TGTGCCATCAGTGAGTCGGGGCCAGGAAGCCCCTACGAGCAGTACTTC. Its protein product is CAISESGPGSPYEQYF.

The rearrangement links TRBV11-2 to TRBJ2-1, with 8 positions matching TRBD1. CDR1 and CDR2 from the germline V gene are SGHAT and FQNNGV. V shed 2 bases, J shed 8 bases, and the junction held 8 bases outside the gene matches. The CDR3 contains 15 residues. The CDR3 region is CASSLMGTGVDEQFF. In DNA, the CDR3 is TGTGCCAGCAGCTTAATGGGGACAGGAGTGGATGAGCAGTTCTTC.

This rearrangement joins TRBV5-1 to TRBJ2-7; 10 bases are shared with TRBD2. V shed 3 bases, J shed 6 bases, and the junction held 9 bases outside the gene matches. Germline V gene data show CDR1 as SGHRS and CDR2 as YFSETQ. This CDR3 is 15 amino acids long. CDR3 nucleotide sequence: TGCGCCAGCAGCTCCCGGACTAGCGGTGGGGTCGAGCAGTACTTC. Translated, it gives CASSSRTSGGVEQYF.

The chain combines TRBV25-1 with TRBJ2-7; 8 positions match TRBD2. Germline CDR1 and CDR2: MGHDK and SYGVNS. The CDR3 has 12 residues. V dropped 6 bases and J dropped 7; count of bases not matched to a gene: 5. Written as DNA, the CDR3 is TGTGCCAGCAGCGGGAGGGGTAATGAGCAGTACTTC. Its protein product is CASSGRGNEQYF.

The chain joins TRBV28 to TRBJ2-7; the match to TRBD2 covers 9 bases. The CDR3 sequence is 15 residues long. Germline V gene lookup returns CDR1 MDHEN and CDR2 SYDVKM. With 4 bases clipped from V and 4 bases from J, the junction kept 8 bases outside the gene matches. This chain's CDR3 is CASSSRLADPYEQYF. Here the CDR3 DNA reads TGTGCCAGCAGTTCCAGACTAGCGGACCCTTACGAGCAGTACTTC.